The 2 T cell receptor beta chains listed next were all sequenced from one sample in a study of breast tumors, draining lymph nodes, adjacent tissues. Axillary draining lymph nodes of breast cancer patients supplied the node samples. TCRdb re-called the multiplex PCR reads with MiXCR, one entry per CDR3 protein. The sample consists of 120,000 to 150,000 distinct CDR3 sequences, about 30% of them appearing once. The sequenced material came from axillary lymph node tissue. The receptors derive from a female donor with breast cancer. Some clones in this sample may be carry-over from other donors' samples.

This clonotype has a single count. The J gene is TRBJ1-6, the V gene TRBV9; TRBD1 agrees at 8 bases. With 3 bases clipped from V and 10 bases from J, the junction kept 15 bases outside the gene matches. CDR3 size: 17 residues. CDR1 and CDR2 (germline): SGDLS, YYNGEE. CDR3 DNA: TGTGCCAGCAGCGGGGGGAGGGGGGCAGGGGGCGGCTCACCCCTCCACTTT. Translation: CASSGGRGAGGGSPLHF.

There are many counts of this clonotype. The chain couples TRBV20-1 to TRBJ1-6; possibly TRBD1 for D (5 bases). The CDR3 contains 15 residues. Trimming removed 3 bases at V and 4 bases at J, with 13 bases between. CDR1 DFQATT and CDR2 SNEGSKA come from the germline V gene (reference sequence). This chain's CDR3 is CSASPTGAYNSPLHF. The CDR3 nucleotides are TGCAGTGCTAGTCCAACCGGGGCTTATAATTCACCCCTCCACTTT.